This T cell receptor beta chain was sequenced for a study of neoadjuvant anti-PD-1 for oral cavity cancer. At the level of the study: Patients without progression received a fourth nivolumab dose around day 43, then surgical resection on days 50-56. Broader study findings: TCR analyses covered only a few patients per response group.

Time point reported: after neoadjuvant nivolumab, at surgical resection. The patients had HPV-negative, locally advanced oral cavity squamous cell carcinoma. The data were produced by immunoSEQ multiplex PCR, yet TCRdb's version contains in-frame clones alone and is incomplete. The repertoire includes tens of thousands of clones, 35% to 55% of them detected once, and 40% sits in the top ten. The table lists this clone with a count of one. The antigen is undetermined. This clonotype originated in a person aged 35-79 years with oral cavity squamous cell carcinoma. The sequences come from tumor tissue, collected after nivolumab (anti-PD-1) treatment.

CDR3 in DNA: TGTGCCAGTAGTGACTCAGGCGTGCCTAACTATGGCTACACCTTC. It codes for CASSDSGVPNYGYTF. The chain is built from TRBV19 and TRBJ1-2, with D hard to call. The V gene's germline CDR1 is LNHDA and CDR2 SQIVND (reference sequence). The length of the CDR3 is 15 residues. The V end lost 5 bases, the J end lost 0 bases, and 13 bases lay between the germline ends.